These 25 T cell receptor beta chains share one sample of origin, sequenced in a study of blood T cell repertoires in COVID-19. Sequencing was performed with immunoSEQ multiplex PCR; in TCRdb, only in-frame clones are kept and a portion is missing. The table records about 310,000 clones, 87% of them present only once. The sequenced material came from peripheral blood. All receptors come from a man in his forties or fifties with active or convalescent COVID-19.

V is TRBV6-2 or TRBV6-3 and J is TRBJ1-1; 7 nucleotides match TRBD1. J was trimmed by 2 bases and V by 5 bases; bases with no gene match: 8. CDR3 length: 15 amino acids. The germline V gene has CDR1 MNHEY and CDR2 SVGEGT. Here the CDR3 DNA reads TGTGCCAGCAGTATCCGACAGGGACGTAACACTGAAGCTTTCTTT. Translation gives CASSIRQGRNTEAFF.

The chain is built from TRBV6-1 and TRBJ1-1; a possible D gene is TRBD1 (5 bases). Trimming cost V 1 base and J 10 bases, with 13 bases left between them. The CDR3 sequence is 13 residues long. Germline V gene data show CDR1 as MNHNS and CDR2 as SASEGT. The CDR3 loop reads CASSEERGLTAFF. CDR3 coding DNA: TGTGCCAGCAGTGAAGAACGGGGGTTGACAGCTTTCTTT.

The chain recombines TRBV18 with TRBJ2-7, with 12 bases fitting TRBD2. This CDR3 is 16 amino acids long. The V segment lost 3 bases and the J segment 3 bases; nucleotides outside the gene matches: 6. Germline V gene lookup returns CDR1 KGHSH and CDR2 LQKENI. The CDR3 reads CASSPNLAGGNYEQYF. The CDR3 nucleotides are TGTGCCAGCTCACCCAACCTAGCGGGGGGGAACTACGAGCAGTACTTC.

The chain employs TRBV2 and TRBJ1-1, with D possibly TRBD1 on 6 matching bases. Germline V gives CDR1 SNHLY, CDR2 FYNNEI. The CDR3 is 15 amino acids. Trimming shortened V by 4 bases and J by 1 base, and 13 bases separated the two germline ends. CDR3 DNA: TGTGCCAGCAGTGTTGGCGCCAGGGGGAACACTGAAGCTTTCTTT. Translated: CASSVGARGNTEAFF. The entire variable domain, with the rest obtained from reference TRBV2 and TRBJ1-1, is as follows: EPEVTQTPSHQVTQMGQEVILRCVPISNHLYFYWYRQILGQKVEFLVSFYNNEISEKSEIFDDQFSVERPDGSNFTLKIRSTKLEDSAMYFCASSVGARGNTEAFFGQGTRLTVV.

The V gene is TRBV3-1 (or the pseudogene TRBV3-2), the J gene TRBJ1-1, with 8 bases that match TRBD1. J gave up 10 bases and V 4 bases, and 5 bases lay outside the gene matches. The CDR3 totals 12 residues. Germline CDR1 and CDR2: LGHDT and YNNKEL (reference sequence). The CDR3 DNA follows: TGTGCCAGCAGCCCGTCAGGGGGCCGAGCTTTCTTT. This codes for CASSPSGGRAFF.

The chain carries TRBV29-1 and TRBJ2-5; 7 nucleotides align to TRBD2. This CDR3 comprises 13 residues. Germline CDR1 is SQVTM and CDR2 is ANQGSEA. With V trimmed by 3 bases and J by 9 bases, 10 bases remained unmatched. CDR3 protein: CSVERLAVWAQYF. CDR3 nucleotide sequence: TGCAGCGTTGAGCGCCTAGCGGTCTGGGCCCAGTACTTC. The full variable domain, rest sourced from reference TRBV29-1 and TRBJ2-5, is SAVISQKPSRDICQRGTSLTIQCQVDSQVTMMFWYRQQPGQSLTLIATANQGSEATYESGFVIDKFPISRPNLTFSTLTVSNMSPEDSSIYLCSVERLAVWAQYFGPGTRLLVL.

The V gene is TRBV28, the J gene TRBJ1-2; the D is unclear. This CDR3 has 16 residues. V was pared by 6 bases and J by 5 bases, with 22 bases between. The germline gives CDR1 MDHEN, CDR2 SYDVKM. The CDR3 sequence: CASSLESRGTRYGYTF. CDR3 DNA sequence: TGTGCCAGCAGCCTGGAGAGTCGCGGCACCCGGTATGGCTACACCTTC.

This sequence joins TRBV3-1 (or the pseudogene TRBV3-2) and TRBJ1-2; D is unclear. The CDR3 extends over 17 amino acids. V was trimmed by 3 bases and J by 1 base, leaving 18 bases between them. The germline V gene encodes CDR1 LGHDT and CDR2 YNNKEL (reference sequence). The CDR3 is CASSQVVGPGRNYGYTF. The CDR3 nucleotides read TGTGCCAGCAGCCAGGTGGTTGGGCCTGGCCGTAACTATGGCTACACCTTC.

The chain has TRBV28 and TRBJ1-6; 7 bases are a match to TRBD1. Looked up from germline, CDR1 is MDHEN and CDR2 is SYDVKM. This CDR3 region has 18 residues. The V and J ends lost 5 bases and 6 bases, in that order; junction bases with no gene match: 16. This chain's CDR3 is CASSGGTESIPINSPLHF. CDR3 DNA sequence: TGTGCCAGCAGTGGGGGGACAGAATCAATACCAATTAATTCACCCCTCCACTTT.

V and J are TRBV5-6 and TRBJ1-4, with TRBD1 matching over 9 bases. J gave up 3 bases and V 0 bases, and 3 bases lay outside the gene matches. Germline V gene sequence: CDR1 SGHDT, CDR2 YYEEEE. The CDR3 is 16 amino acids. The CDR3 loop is CASSLGTGEANEKLFF. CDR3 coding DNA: TGTGCCAGCAGCTTGGGGACAGGGGAAGCTAATGAAAAACTGTTTTTT.

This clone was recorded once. The CDR3 spells CASTVQSMNTEAFF. In DNA, the CDR3 is TGCGCCAGCACAGTACAGAGTATGAACACTGAAGCTTTCTTT. The J gene is TRBJ1-1, the V gene TRBV5-1, with D hard to call. Per germline, CDR1 SGHRS and CDR2 YFSETQ. The V and J ends lost 6 bases and 0 bases respectively, with 12 bases between them. The CDR3 runs to 14 residues.

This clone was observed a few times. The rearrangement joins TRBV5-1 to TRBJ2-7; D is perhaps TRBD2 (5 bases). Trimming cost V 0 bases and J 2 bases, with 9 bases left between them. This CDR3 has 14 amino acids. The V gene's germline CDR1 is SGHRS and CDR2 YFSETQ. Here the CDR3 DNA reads TGCGCCAGCAGCTTGGAGCCGGGAACCTACGAGCAGTACTTC. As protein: CASSLEPGTYEQYF.

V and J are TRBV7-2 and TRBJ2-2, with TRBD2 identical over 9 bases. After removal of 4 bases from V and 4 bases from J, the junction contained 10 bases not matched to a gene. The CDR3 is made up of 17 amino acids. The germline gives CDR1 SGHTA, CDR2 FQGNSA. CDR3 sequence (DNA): TGTGCCAGCAGCTCCCACTCTAGCGGGGATTCCACCGGGGAGCTGTTTTTT. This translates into CASSSHSSGDSTGELFF.

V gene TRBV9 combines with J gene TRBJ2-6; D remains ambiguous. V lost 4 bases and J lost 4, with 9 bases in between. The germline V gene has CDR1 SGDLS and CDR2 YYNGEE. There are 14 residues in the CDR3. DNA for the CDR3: TGTGCCAGCAGCCTTACGACAGGGGCCAACGTCCTGACTTTC. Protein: CASSLTTGANVLTF.

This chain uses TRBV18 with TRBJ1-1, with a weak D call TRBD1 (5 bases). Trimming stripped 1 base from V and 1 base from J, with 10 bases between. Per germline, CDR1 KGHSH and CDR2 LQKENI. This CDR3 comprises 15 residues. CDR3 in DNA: TGTGCCAGCTCACCACAGGGGTCAAGGAACACTGAAGCTTTCTTT. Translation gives CASSPQGSRNTEAFF.

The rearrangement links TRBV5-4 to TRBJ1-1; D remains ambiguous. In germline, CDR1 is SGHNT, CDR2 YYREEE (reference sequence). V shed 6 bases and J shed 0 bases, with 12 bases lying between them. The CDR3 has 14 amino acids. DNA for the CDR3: TGTGCCAGCACCCGAGGGCAGATGAACACTGAAGCTTTCTTT. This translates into CASTRGQMNTEAFF.

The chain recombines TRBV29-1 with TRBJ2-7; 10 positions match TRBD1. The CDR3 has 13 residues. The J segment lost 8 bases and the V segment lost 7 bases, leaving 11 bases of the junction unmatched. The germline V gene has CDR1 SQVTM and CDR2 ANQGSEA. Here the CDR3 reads CSARQGAAVQQYF. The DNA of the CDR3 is TGCAGCGCACGACAGGGGGCAGCTGTGCAGCAGTACTTC.

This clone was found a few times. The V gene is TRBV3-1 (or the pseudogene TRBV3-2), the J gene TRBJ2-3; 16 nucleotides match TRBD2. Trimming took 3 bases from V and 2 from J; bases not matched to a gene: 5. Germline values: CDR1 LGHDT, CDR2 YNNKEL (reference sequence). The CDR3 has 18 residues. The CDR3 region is CASSHPGTSGGATDTQYF. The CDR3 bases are TGTGCCAGCAGCCACCCCGGGACTAGCGGGGGGGCCACAGATACGCAGTATTTT.

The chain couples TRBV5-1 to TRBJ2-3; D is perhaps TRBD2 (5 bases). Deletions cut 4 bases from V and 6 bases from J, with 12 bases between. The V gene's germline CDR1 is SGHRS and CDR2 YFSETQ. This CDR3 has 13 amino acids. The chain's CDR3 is CASSVLERDTQYF. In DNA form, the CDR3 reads TGCGCCAGCAGCGTTCTCGAGCGGGATACGCAGTATTTT.

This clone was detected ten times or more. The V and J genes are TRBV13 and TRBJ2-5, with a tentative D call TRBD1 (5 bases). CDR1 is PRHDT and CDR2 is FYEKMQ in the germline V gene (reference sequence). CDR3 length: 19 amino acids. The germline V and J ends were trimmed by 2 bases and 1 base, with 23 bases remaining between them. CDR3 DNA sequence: TGTGCCAGCAGCTTATCGGTGGATTGGGAAAGGGGAAGCCAAGAGACCCAGTACTTC. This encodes CASSLSVDWERGSQETQYF.

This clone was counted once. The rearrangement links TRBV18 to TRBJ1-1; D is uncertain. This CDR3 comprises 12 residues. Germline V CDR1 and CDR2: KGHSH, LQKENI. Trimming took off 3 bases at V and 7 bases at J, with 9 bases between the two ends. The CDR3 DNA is TGTGCCAGCTCACCTCGGGTGGGTGAAGCTTTCTTT. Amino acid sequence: CASSPRVGEAFF. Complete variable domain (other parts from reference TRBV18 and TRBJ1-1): NAGVMQNPRHLVRRRGQEARLRCSPMKGHSHVYWYRQLPEEGLKFMVYLQKENIIDESGMPKERFSAEFPKEGPSILRIQQVVRGDSAAYFCASSPRVGEAFFGQGTRLTVV.

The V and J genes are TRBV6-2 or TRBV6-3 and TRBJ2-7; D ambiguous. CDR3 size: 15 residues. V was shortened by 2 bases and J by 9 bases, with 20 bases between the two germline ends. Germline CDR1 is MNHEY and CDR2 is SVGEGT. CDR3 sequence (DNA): TGTGCCAGCAGTTACCTCCCATCGTCTCTGAGTGTGCAGTACTTC. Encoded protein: CASSYLPSSLSVQYF.

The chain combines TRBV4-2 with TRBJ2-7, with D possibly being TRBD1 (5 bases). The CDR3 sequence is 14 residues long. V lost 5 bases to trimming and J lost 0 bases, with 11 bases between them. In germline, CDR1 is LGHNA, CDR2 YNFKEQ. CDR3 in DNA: TGTGCCAGCAGCGGGCAGGGCCTCTCCTACGAGCAGTACTTC. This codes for CASSGQGLSYEQYF.

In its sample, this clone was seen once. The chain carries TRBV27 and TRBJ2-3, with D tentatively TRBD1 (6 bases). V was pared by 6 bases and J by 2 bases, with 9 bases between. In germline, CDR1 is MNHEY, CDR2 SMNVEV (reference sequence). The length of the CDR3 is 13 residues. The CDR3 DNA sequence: TGTGCCAGCAGGGACAGCTACACAGATACGCAGTATTTT. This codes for CASRDSYTDTQYF.

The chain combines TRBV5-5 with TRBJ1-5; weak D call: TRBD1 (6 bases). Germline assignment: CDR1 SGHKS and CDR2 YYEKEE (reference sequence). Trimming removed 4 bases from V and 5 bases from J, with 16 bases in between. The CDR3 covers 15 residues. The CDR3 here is CASSAHPRGDQPQHF. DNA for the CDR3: TGTGCCAGCAGCGCCCACCCCAGGGGTGATCAGCCCCAGCATTTT. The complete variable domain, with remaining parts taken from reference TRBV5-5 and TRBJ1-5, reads DAGVTQSPTHLIKTRGQQVTLRCSPISGHKSVSWYQQVLGQGPQFIFQYYEKEERGRGNFPDRFSARQFPNYSSELNVNALLLGDSALYLCASSAHPRGDQPQHFGDGTRLSIL.